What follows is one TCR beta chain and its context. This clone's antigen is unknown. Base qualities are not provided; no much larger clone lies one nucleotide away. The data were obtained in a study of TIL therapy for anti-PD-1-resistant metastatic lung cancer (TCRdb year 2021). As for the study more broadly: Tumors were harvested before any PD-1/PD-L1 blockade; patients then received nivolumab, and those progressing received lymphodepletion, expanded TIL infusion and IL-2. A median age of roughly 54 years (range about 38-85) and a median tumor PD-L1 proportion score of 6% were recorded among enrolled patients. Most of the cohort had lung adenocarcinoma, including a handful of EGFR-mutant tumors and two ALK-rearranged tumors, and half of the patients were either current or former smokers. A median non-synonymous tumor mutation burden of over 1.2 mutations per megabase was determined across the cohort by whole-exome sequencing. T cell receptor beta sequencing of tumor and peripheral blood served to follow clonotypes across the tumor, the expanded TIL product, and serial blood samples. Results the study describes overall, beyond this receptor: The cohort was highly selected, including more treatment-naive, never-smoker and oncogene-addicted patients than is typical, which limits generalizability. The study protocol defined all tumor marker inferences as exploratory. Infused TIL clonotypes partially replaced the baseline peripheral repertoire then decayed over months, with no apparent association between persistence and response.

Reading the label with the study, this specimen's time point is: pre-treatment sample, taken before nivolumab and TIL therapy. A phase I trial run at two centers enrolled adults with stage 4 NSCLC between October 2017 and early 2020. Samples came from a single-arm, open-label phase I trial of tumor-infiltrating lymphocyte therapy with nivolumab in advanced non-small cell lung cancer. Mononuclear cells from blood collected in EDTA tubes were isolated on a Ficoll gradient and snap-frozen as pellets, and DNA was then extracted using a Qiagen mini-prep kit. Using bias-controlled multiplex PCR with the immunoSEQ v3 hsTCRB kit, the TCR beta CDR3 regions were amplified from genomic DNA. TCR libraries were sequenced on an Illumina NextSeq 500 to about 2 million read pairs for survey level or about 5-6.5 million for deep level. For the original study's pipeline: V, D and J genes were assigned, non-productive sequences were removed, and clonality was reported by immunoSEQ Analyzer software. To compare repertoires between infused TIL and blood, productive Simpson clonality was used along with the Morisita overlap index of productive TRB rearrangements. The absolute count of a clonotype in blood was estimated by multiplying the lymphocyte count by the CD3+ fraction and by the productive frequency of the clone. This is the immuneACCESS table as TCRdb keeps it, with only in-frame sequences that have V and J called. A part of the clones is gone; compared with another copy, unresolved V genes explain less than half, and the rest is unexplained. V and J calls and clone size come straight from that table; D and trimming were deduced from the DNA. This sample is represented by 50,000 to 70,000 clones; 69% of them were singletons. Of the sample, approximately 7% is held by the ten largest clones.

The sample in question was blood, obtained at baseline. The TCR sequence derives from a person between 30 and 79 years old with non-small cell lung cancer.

The CDR3 region reads CASSLQVRDGYTF. DNA sequence: TGTGCCAGCTCTCTTCAGGTACGGGATGGCTACACCTTC. The chain was built from TRBV18 and TRBJ1-2, with the D gene not clear enough to name. The CDR3 goes from the cysteine to the phenylalanine over 13 residues. The read is trimmed to its CDR3 DNA, 39 bases read in frame from base 1. Via the germline V gene, CDR1 is KGHSH and CDR2 LQKENI. Trimming at the junction amounts to 6 bases on V and 6 bases on J, and the germline ends lie 14 bases apart.